The next 13 T cell receptor beta chains were all read from a single sample in a study of beta chain features in type 1 diabetes (dated by TCRdb to the late 2010s). The library relied on the immunoSEQ multiplex PCR assay. The entire isolated RNA was reverse transcribed using the High Capacity cDNA Reverse Transcription Kit, and thus expressed TCRB transcripts were sequenced. Sourced from immuneACCESS, this table was stored by TCRdb with only in-frame sequences that have V and J called. A share of the clones is absent; for the studies checked, an unresolved V gene accounts for under half, and the remainder has no known explanation. Here the sample has about 650,000 clones; around 11% occur a single time. Clones ranked in the top ten supply 0.09% to 0.15% of the sample. These receptors have no known antigen. What the study reported, not specific to this receptor: In all four CD4+ subsets, TCRB CDR3 length was moderately but significantly shorter in type 1 diabetes patients.

What was sequenced was naive CD4+ T cells from blood. Reading the label with the study, this specimen's cell subset or site is: true naive CD4+ T cells. The receptor set was obtained from a man aged 30 to 39 with type 1 diabetes.

V and J are TRBV2 and TRBJ2-6; D not certain. V was cut by 9 bases and J by 0 bases, with 9 bases left in between. This CDR3 is 14 amino acids long. In germline, CDR1 is SNHLY, CDR2 FYNNEI. The CDR3: CASGSISGANVLTF. CDR3 DNA: TGTGCCAGTGGATCCATCTCTGGGGCCAACGTCCTGACTTTC. Complete variable domain (other parts from reference TRBV2 and TRBJ2-6): EPEVTQTPSHQVTQMGQEVILRCVPISNHLYFYWYRQILGQKVEFLVSFYNNEISEKSEIFDDQFSVERPDGSNFTLKIRSTKLEDSAMYFCASGSISGANVLTFGAGSRLTVL.

This clone was seen a single time. V gene TRBV27 combines with J gene TRBJ2-2; the match to TRBD1 covers 10 bases. The J segment lost 4 bases and the V segment lost 6 bases, leaving 8 bases of the junction unmatched. Looked up from germline, CDR1 is MNHEY and CDR2 is SMNVEV (reference sequence). CDR3 length equals 16 residues. The CDR3 sequence is CASSLTGGRGTGELFF. The CDR3 DNA reads as TGTGCCAGCAGCCTGACAGGGGGCCGAGGCACCGGGGAGCTGTTTTTT.

This chain joins TRBV28 and TRBJ1-5; D not certain. CDR1 is MDHEN and CDR2 is SYDVKM in the germline V gene. V lost 5 bases and J 4 bases, leaving 3 bases between the germline ends. The CDR3 runs to 11 residues. The CDR3, as DNA: TGTGCCAGCAGTGATAATCAGCCCCAGCATTTT. It yields the protein CASSDNQPQHF.

The chain combines TRBV7-2 with TRBJ2-2, with 9 bases aligning to TRBD1. This CDR3 region has 19 residues. The germline V gene has CDR1 SGHTA and CDR2 FQGNSA. Trimming took 3 bases from V and 5 from J; bases not matched to a gene: 16. The CDR3 here is CASSLPPGTGPEGTGELFF. In DNA, the CDR3 is TGTGCCAGCAGCTTGCCCCCGGGGACAGGGCCCGAGGGAACCGGGGAGCTGTTTTTT.

The chain employs TRBV28 and TRBJ1-4, with TRBD1 matching 7 bases. J lost 5 bases, V lost 7 bases, and 7 bases had no gene match. The V gene's germline CDR1 is MDHEN and CDR2 SYDVKM. The length of the CDR3 is 14 residues. CDR3 sequence reads: CASTKDRRNEKLFF. Here the CDR3 DNA reads TGTGCCAGCACCAAGGACAGGCGGAATGAAAAACTGTTTTTT.

The count of this clone is one. The rearrangement uses TRBV7-2 and TRBJ1-1; 7 bases map to TRBD1. V lost 4 bases and J lost 3; bases outside the gene matches: 5. The germline V gene encodes CDR1 SGHTA and CDR2 FQGNSA. The CDR3 has 14 residues. For the CDR3, the DNA is TGTGCCAGCAGCTACAGGGGAGCGGACACTGAAGCTTTCTTT. The encoded protein is CASSYRGADTEAFF.

This clone was found a few times. The V gene is TRBV18, the J gene TRBJ1-3; 9 bases are shared with TRBD1. The CDR3 is made up of 15 amino acids. The germline V gene encodes CDR1 KGHSH and CDR2 LQKENI. The V segment lost 3 bases and the J segment 5 bases; nucleotides outside the gene matches: 5. CDR3 in amino acids: CASSPWDRERNTIYF. CDR3 DNA: TGTGCCAGCTCACCGTGGGACAGGGAACGAAACACCATATATTTT.

The rearrangement joins TRBV7-2 to TRBJ1-6; 7 nucleotides line up with TRBD1. Germline assignment: CDR1 SGHTA and CDR2 FQGNSA. The V segment lost 5 bases and the J segment 7 bases; nucleotides outside the gene matches: 8. The length of the CDR3 is 15 residues. The CDR3 DNA reads as TGTGCCAGCAGCCGAGGACAGGCGATCAATTCACCCCTCCACTTT. Translation: CASSRGQAINSPLHF.

V usage is TRBV19 and J usage is TRBJ2-3, with D tentatively TRBD1 (6 bases). Germline CDR1 LNHDA, CDR2 SQIVND (reference sequence). V lost 3 bases and J 6 bases, leaving 10 bases between the germline ends. The CDR3 covers 13 residues. The CDR3 region has the DNA TGTGCCAGTAGTATGGCAGGGGCGGATACGCAGTATTTT. Protein: CASSMAGADTQYF.

In this sample, this clone turned up a few times. The J gene is TRBJ2-5, the V gene TRBV5-4; tentatively, D is TRBD1 or TRBD2 (7 bases each). Germline CDR1 is SGHNT and CDR2 is YYREEE (reference sequence). V gave up 4 bases and J gave up 2 bases, with 18 bases separating them. The length of the CDR3 is 16 residues. Written as DNA, the CDR3 is TGTGCCAGCAGCCCCGGGGGGACAGCAGGACAAGAGACCCAGTACTTC. Protein product: CASSPGGTAGQETQYF.

With regard to this clone: The same CDR3 can be traced to other DNA sequences in this sample. The gene calls are TRBV30 and TRBJ1-5, with D perhaps matching TRBD1 (5 bases). V was trimmed by 2 bases and J by 4 bases, leaving 9 bases between them. The CDR3 length is 13 residues. Germline CDR1 reads GTSNPN; CDR2 reads SVGIG (reference sequence). CDR3 bases: TGTGCCTGGAGTAGGCAGGGAAATCAGCCCCAGCATTTT. Translated, it gives CAWSRQGNQPQHF. Full variable domain (outside the CDR3, taken from reference TRBV30 and TRBJ1-5): SQTIHQWPATLVQPVGSPLSLECTVEGTSNPNLYWYRQAAGRGLQLLFYSVGIGQISSEVPQNLSASRPQDRQFILSSKKLLLSDSGFYLCAWSRQGNQPQHFGDGTRLSIL.

In its sample, this clone was seen a few times. J is TRBJ1-2 and V is TRBV10-3; 7 bases are a match to TRBD1. Germline V CDR1 and CDR2: ENHRY, SYGVKD. Losses at the gene ends were 5 bases for V and 0 bases for J; bases not matched to a gene: 18. This CDR3 is 19 amino acids long. CDR3 coding DNA: TGTGCCATCAGTCTCAACGCGAAAGACAGGGTTTCACCTAACTATGGCTACACCTTC. Translating it yields CAISLNAKDRVSPNYGYTF.

This clone was seen a few times. The rearrangement joins TRBV7-9 to TRBJ1-2; possibly TRBD1 for D (5 bases). Germline V gene data show CDR1 as SEHNR and CDR2 as FQNEAQ (reference sequence). Trimming cost V 5 bases and J 4 bases, with 11 bases left between them. The CDR3 totals 13 residues. The CDR3, as DNA: TGTGCCAGCAGCCCCCAGGGAGTCTATGGCTACACCTTC. Translating it yields CASSPQGVYGYTF.